This entry concerns a single T cell receptor beta chain. Antigen: not known. The data were obtained in a study of post-analysis software for immune sequencing data. Study-level information: Relapsing-remitting, secondary progressive and progressive-relapsing multiple sclerosis courses were included.

The CDR3 loop spans 11 amino acids. The V end was cut by 8 bases, the J end by 4 bases, with 3 bases between. Whole-study results and caveats: The five TRBV segments detected at higher frequency in patients than in controls included TRBV5-6, TRBV5-1 and TRBV20-1.

cDNA libraries of TCR beta carried unique molecular identifiers. The source material, 1 to 10 million T cells, gave rise to roughly 500,000 cDNA molecules. TCRdb independently ran MiXCR on the PCR reads; one entry per CDR3 protein. The data contain hundreds of thousands of distinct CDR3 sequences, about 27% of them seen just once; the ten biggest clones take up roughly 0.54%. The sample comprised blood. The origin of this receptor is a girl aged 5 to 17 with multiple sclerosis. V gene TRBV12-3 or TRBV12-4 combines with J gene TRBJ2-6; D remains unclear. In nucleotides, the CDR3 is TGTGCCAGCCGAGGGGCCAACGTCCTGACTTTC. Translation: CASRGANVLTF.